This entry lists 15 T cell receptor beta chains sequenced from one sample in a study of cytomegalovirus exposure and HLA in healthy donors (dated by TCRdb to 2016 to 2017). The library was built by means of the immunoSEQ multiplex PCR assay. A mixture of 60 forward primers for TCR Vbeta segments and 13 reverse primers for TCR Jbeta segments was used in the multiplex PCR. TCRdb's version of the immuneACCESS table is confined to in-frame rearrangements and falls short of the full clone set. An unresolved V gene accounts for under half of the shortfall where checked; the remainder is of unknown origin. The data table for this sample lists about 130,000 clones. The leading ten clones occupy around 1.6% of the sample. Sequences were obtained from PBMCs. Receptors originate from a man between 18 and 29 years old in good health and CMV-seronegative.

V usage is TRBV5-1 and J usage is TRBJ2-7, with 7 bases that match TRBD2. V shed 5 bases and J 4 bases; nucleotides not matched to a gene: 12. Germline CDR1 SGHRS, CDR2 YFSETQ. This CDR3 spans 15 amino acids. The CDR3 DNA is TGCGCCAGCAGGATTCAGCGGGGTGGCATATACGAGCAGTACTTC. Translation: CASRIQRGGIYEQYF.

The gene calls are TRBV7-8 and TRBJ2-3; D is possibly TRBD2 (6 bases). V was pared by 1 base and J by 4 bases, with 15 bases between. The germline CDR1 and CDR2 sequences are SGHVS and FQNEAQ. CDR3 length equals 16 residues. The CDR3 DNA sequence: TGTGCCAGCAGCTTAGTTTCGGGAGTCGGATCAGATACGCAGTATTTT. Translating it yields CASSLVSGVGSDTQYF.

The V call is TRBV5-6, the J call TRBJ2-6; no definite D call. Germline CDR1 and CDR2: SGHDT and YYEEEE. V was shortened by 0 bases and J by 4 bases, with 11 bases between the two germline ends. This CDR3 comprises 16 residues. The CDR3 region is CASSLDGGSGANVLTF. As DNA, the CDR3 is TGTGCCAGCAGCTTGGACGGCGGAAGCGGGGCCAACGTCCTGACTTTC.

The rearrangement joins TRBV29-1 to TRBJ2-6; TRBD1 matches at 9 bases. V gave up 1 base and J gave up 4 bases; unmatched junction bases: 14. Germline V CDR1 and CDR2: SQVTM, ANQGSEA. The CDR3 sequence is 19 residues long. CDR3 loop: CSVEVWGDRELYGANVLTF. DNA of the CDR3: TGCAGCGTTGAAGTCTGGGGGGACAGGGAGCTTTACGGGGCCAACGTCCTGACTTTC.

The V gene is TRBV6-1, the J gene TRBJ2-7; D is possibly TRBD1 (5 bases). CDR3 length equals 17 residues. Germline V gene lookup returns CDR1 MNHNS and CDR2 SASEGT. Trimming removed 3 bases from V and 5 bases from J, with 23 bases in between. For the CDR3, the DNA is TGTGCCAGCAGTGATCGACAGAGAGTCTCCTTCGTCCACGAGCAGTACTTC. Translation: CASSDRQRVSFVHEQYF.

V gene TRBV7-2 combines with J gene TRBJ2-5, with D tentatively TRBD1 (5 bases). Germline loops: CDR1 SGHTA, CDR2 FQGNSA. The CDR3 is 13 amino acids. Trimming took off 4 bases at V and 7 bases at J, with 13 bases between the two ends. The CDR3 sequence is CASSSLGRGTQYF. CDR3 bases: TGTGCCAGCAGCTCCCTCGGAAGGGGGACCCAGTACTTC.

The chain recombines TRBV10-3 with TRBJ1-2, with D tentatively TRBD1 (5 bases). Germline loops: CDR1 ENHRY, CDR2 SYGVKD. Trimming pared 3 bases from V and 2 bases from J, leaving 13 bases between. CDR3 length: 15 residues. The CDR3 sequence is CAISDPGLTNYGYTF. CDR3 sequence (DNA): TGTGCCATCAGTGACCCGGGACTTACAAACTATGGCTACACCTTC.

The gene calls are TRBV6-5 and TRBJ1-2; 9 bases match TRBD1. Losses at the gene ends were 1 base for V and 8 bases for J; bases not matched to a gene: 5. Germline CDR1 reads MNHEY; CDR2 reads SVGAGI. CDR3 length: 14 amino acids. The CDR3 here is CASSYYTGGDGYTF. DNA for the CDR3: TGTGCCAGCAGTTACTATACAGGGGGCGACGGCTACACCTTC.

The V gene is TRBV15, the J gene TRBJ1-5, with D unresolved. CDR3 size: 13 residues. Germline CDR1 and CDR2: LNHNV and YYDKDF (reference sequence). Trimming removed 0 bases from V and 11 bases from J, with 11 bases in between. The CDR3 DNA reads as TGTGCCACCAGCAGAGATAACCGTCTAGCCCAGCATTTT. Protein sequence: CATSRDNRLAQHF.

The chain uses TRBV19 and TRBJ1-2; 9 bases map to TRBD1. Germline V gene data show CDR1 as LNHDA and CDR2 as SQIVND (reference sequence). This CDR3 contains 18 residues. The trim removed 9 bases at V and 6 bases at J, leaving 23 bases unmatched. The CDR3 bases are TGTGCCAGCACCGCACGAACCCCCGGGACAGGGTCTGTGCATGGCTACACCTTC. Translation: CASTARTPGTGSVHGYTF.

The chain couples TRBV6-5 to TRBJ1-6; TRBD1 is a possible D gene (6 bases). The CDR3 sequence is 16 residues long. The V gene lost 4 bases and the J gene lost 0 bases, with 10 bases spanning the gap. CDR1 and CDR2 (germline): MNHEY, SVGAGI. The CDR3 region has the DNA TGTGCCAGCAGTTTCGGACAGCGCTCCTATAATTCACCCCTCCACTTT. It translates to CASSFGQRSYNSPLHF.

The chain links TRBV5-6 to TRBJ2-7, with D perhaps TRBD1 (6 bases). Germline CDR1 SGHDT, CDR2 YYEEEE. This CDR3 has 14 residues. Deletions cut 2 bases from V and 0 bases from J, with 9 bases between. The CDR3 spells CASSLTGTSYEQYF. The CDR3 DNA is TGTGCCAGCAGCTTAACAGGGACCTCCTACGAGCAGTACTTC.

The chain employs TRBV29-1 and TRBJ2-1, with D maybe TRBD2 (7 bases). The CDR3 is 14 amino acids. The germline V and J ends were trimmed by 6 bases and 0 bases, with 12 bases remaining between them. The germline V gene has CDR1 SQVTM and CDR2 ANQGSEA. CDR3 coding DNA: TGCAGCGTGGGAGGGGGGGACTCCTACAATGAGCAGTTCTTC. It codes for CSVGGGDSYNEQFF.

The chain joins TRBV6-5 to TRBJ2-7, with TRBD1 as a possible D gene (6 bases). The CDR3 contains 15 residues. The germline CDR1 and CDR2 sequences are MNHEY and SVGAGI. The germline V and J ends were trimmed by 6 bases and 1 base, with 16 bases remaining between them. The CDR3 DNA reads TGTGCCAGCAGAGTACCTCGGGACACATCCTACGAGCAGTACTTC. This translates into CASRVPRDTSYEQYF.

The chain couples TRBV10-3 to TRBJ2-3, with D perhaps TRBD1 (5 bases). This CDR3 spans 12 amino acids. V was clipped by 4 bases and J by 6 bases, with 8 bases between them. CDR1 is ENHRY, CDR2 SYGVKD, per germline. Here the CDR3 reads CAISGTSDTQYF. The CDR3 DNA reads TGTGCCATCAGTGGGACATCGGATACGCAGTATTTT.